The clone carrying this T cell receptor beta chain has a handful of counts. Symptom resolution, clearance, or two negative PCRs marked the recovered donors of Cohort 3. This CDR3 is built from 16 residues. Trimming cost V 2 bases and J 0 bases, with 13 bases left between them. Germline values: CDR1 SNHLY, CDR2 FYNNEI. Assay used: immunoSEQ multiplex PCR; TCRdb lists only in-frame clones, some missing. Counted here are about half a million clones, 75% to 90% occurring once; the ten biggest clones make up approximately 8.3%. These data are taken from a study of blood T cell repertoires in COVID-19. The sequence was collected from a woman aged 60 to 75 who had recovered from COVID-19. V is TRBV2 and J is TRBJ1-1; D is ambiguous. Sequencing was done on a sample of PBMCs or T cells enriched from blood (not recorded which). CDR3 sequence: CASSEFGTGVNTEAFF. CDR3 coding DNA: TGTGCCAGCAGTGAATTTGGAACTGGAGTGAACACTGAAGCTTTCTTT.